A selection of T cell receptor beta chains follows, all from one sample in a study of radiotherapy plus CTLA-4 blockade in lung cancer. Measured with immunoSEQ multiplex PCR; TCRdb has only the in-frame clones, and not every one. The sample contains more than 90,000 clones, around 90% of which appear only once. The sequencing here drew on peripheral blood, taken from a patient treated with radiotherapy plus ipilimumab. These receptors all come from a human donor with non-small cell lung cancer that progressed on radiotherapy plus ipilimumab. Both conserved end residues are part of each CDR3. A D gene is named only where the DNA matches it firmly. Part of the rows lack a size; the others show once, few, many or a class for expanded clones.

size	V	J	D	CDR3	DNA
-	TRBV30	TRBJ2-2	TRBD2	CAWRGTSGINYTGELFF	TGTGCCTGGAGAGGGACTAGCGGGATCAATTACACCGGGGAGCTGTTTTTT
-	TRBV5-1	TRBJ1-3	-	CASSQAGATSGNTIYF	TGCGCCAGCAGCCAGGCAGGGGCCACCTCTGGAAACACCATATATTTT
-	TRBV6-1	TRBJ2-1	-	CASTEPGLPYNEQFF	TGTGCCAGCACCGAACCGGGACTGCCCTACAATGAGCAGTTCTTC
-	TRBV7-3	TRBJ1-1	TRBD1	CASSLTGGWAEAFF	TGTGCCAGCAGCTTGACAGGGGGCTGGGCTGAAGCTTTCTTT
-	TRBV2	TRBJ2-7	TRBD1	CASSVLGGANEQYF	TGTGCCAGCAGTGTGTTAGGGGGCGCGAACGAGCAGTACTTC
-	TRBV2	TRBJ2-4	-	CASSVDSKNIQYF	TGTGCCAGCAGTGTCGACAGCAAAAACATTCAGTACTTC
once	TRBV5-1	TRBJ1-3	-	CASTLDGPLSGNTIYF	TGCGCCAGCACCTTGGACGGACCGCTCTCTGGAAACACCATATATTTT
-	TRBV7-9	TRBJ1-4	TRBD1	CASSSLMSGQGREKLFF	TGTGCCAGCAGCTCCCTTATGTCCGGACAGGGGAGGGAAAAACTGTTTTTT
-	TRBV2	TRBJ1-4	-	CASARAARAANEKLFF	TGTGCCAGCGCCCGAGCTGCCAGGGCGGCGAATGAAAAACTGTTTTTT
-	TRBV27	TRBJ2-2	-	CASSLSRPSTGELFF	TGTGCCAGCAGTTTATCGCGACCCTCAACCGGGGAGCTGTTTTTT
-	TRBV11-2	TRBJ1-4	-	CASSSIKGSLGKLFF	TGTGCCAGCAGCTCCATTAAGGGGTCCTTAGGAAAACTGTTTTTT
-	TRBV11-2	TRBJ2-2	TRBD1	CASRKYRGNTGELFF	TGTGCCAGCAGGAAGTACAGGGGGAACACCGGGGAGCTGTTTTTT
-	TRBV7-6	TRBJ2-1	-	CASSLTLSTFNEQFF	TGTGCCAGCAGCTTAACTCTCTCTACGTTCAATGAGCAGTTCTTC
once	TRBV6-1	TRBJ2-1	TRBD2	CASSKTSVSHNEQFF	TGTGCCAGCAGTAAGACTAGCGTTAGTCACAATGAGCAGTTCTTC
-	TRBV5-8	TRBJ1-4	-	CASSLSAGEKLFF	TGTGCCAGCAGCTTATCGGCCGGTGAAAAACTGTTTTTT
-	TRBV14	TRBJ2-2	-	CASSQGSLAGELFF	TGTGCCAGCAGCCAAGGCTCGCTGGCCGGGGAGCTGTTTTTT
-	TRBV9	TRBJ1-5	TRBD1	CASSAGTGRNQPQHF	TGTGCCAGCAGCGCAGGGACAGGGAGGAATCAGCCCCAGCATTTT
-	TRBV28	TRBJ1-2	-	CASSATGGGGGYTF	TGTGCCAGCAGTGCTACCGGGGGGGGTGGTGGCTACACCTTC
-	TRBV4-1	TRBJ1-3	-	CASSQEIGREGNTIYF	TGCGCCAGCAGCCAAGAAATCGGCAGGGAAGGAAACACCATATATTTT
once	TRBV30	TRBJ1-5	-	CAWSSGLDQPQHF	TGTGCCTGGAGTTCAGGCCTCGATCAGCCCCAGCATTTT
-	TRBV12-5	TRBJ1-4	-	CASGLGLPGLGKLFF	TGTGCTAGTGGTTTGGGCCTCCCTGGTTTGGGAAAACTGTTTTTT
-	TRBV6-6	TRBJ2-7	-	CASRRELQSLEQYF	TGTGCCAGCAGGAGGGAACTCCAGTCGTTAGAGCAGTACTTC
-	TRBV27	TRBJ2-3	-	CASSLSGRTSTDTQYF	TGTGCCAGCAGTTTAAGCGGCCGTACCAGCACAGATACGCAGTATTTT
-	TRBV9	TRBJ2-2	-	CASTAVNTGELFF	TGTGCCAGCACAGCGGTTAACACCGGGGAGCTGTTTTTT
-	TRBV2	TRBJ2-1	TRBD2	CASSVGLAGDYNEQFF	TGTGCCAGCAGTGTAGGACTAGCGGGAGATTACAATGAGCAGTTCTTC
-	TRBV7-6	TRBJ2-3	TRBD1	CASSRRQGRTDTQYF	TGTGCCAGCAGCCGCCGACAGGGCCGCACAGATACGCAGTATTTT
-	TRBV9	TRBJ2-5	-	CASSPRITGGGETQYF	TGTGCCAGCAGCCCCAGAATTACCGGGGGCGGGGAGACCCAGTACTTC
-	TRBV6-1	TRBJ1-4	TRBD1	CASSERYRDRANEKLFF	TGTGCCAGCAGTGAAAGGTATCGGGACAGGGCGAATGAAAAACTGTTTTTT
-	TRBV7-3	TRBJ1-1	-	CASSLVYVTEAFF	TGTGCCAGCAGCTTAGTCTACGTAACTGAAGCTTTCTTT
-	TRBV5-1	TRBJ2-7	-	CASSPTLGGGEQYF	TGCGCCAGCAGCCCCACCCTTGGGGGAGGCGAGCAGTACTTC